A selection of T cell receptor beta chains follows, all from one sample in a study of T-cell memory formation after mild COVID-19. One entry per CDR3 protein, called by TCRdb with MiXCR from the 5' RACE reads. The sample yields around 140,000 distinct CDR3 sequences, about 23% seen once. Material: PBMCs or a T cell subset sorted from them (not recorded which). Receptors originate from an adult woman who had mild COVID-19 (a few samples of this study predate the infection). Cell type and time point are not known. The CDR3 runs from the conserved cysteine through the conserved F or W. The D gene is left open where the match is weak.

v_call	d_call	j_call	cdr3_length	cdr3_aa
TRBV3-2	-	TRBJ2-5	16	CASSQDQITEKETQYF
TRBV27	TRBD2	TRBJ2-3	15	CASSFGLAGGLAQYF
TRBV20-1	-	TRBJ2-2	14	CSARHSASTGELFF
TRBV6-6	TRBD1	TRBJ1-2	17	CASSYLAGTGGLYGYTF
TRBV6-5	TRBD2	TRBJ2-7	14	CASSPFAGGGEQYF
TRBV7-9	-	TRBJ1-2	13	CASSQDRDYGYTF
TRBV15	TRBD2	TRBJ2-1	16	CATSRDRLAGDNEQFF
TRBV2	TRBD2	TRBJ2-1	14	CASSERIAGNEQFF
TRBV11-3	TRBD2	TRBJ2-3	15	CASSSRTSLTDTQYF
TRBV6-2/TRBV6-3	-	TRBJ2-1	15	CASGPSGRGKNEQFF
TRBV14	-	TRBJ1-1	14	CASSQYLQGTEAFF
TRBV7-7	-	TRBJ2-2	12	CASRGLGGELFF
TRBV20-1	TRBD2	TRBJ2-7	14	CSATSGSSGYEQYF
TRBV5-6	-	TRBJ1-5	13	CASSGQQNQPQHF
TRBV11-2	TRBD1	TRBJ1-1	16	CASSVVPGQLNTEAFF
TRBV5-1	-	TRBJ2-5	16	CASSSEGVAPQETQYF
TRBV6-2/TRBV6-3	TRBD1	TRBJ2-7	14	CASSRGTDPGEQYF
TRBV19	-	TRBJ1-1	13	CASNRGGGTEAFF
TRBV7-6	TRBD2	TRBJ2-7	15	CASSLKGGGAYEQYF
TRBV3-1	-	TRBJ1-3	15	CASSQDSSSGNTIYF
TRBV7-9	TRBD2	TRBJ2-1	17	CASSVLAGFKPNNEQFF
TRBV9	-	TRBJ2-2	16	CASSGERGDNTGELFF
TRBV6-5	TRBD2	TRBJ2-2	15	CASSSAGENTGELFF
TRBV4-1	-	TRBJ2-2	15	CASSQDRGDTGELFF
TRBV6-5	-	TRBJ2-1	13	CSPGLAPSNEQFF
TRBV24-1	-	TRBJ2-4	12	CATSDFGNIQYF
TRBV20-1	TRBD2	TRBJ2-5	16	CSARLPSGAIGETQYF
TRBV4-2	-	TRBJ2-5	16	CASSQDPGSFQETQYF
TRBV4-1	TRBD1	TRBJ1-1	17	CASSQLFGDSPDTEAFF
TRBV12-3/TRBV12-4	TRBD1	TRBJ1-2	12	CASSTGDRGYTF
TRBV7-6	-	TRBJ2-6	18	CASSRAELPLSGANVLTF
TRBV7-8	TRBD1	TRBJ2-3	16	CASSLLDRGGTDTQYF
TRBV9	TRBD1	TRBJ2-7	13	CASSSGTGNEQYF
TRBV6-5	-	TRBJ1-2	13	CASRLFQGYGYTF
TRBV11-2	-	TRBJ2-7	14	CASSFGVGAYEQYF
TRBV20-1	TRBD2	TRBJ2-1	15	CSARITSDSYNEQFF
TRBV9	TRBD2	TRBJ2-1	16	CASSLLGLAGLDEQFF
TRBV7-9	TRBD1	TRBJ2-4	17	CASSPGAGTGGFYIQYF
TRBV15	TRBD2	TRBJ2-3	15	CATSQDTASGDTQYF
TRBV14	TRBD2	TRBJ2-1	17	CASSHFSSGVIYNEQFF
TRBV4-1	-	TRBJ2-1	16	CASSQASGDAYNEQFF
TRBV7-6	-	TRBJ2-3	16	CASSSLVPGGTDTQYF
TRBV24-1	TRBD2	TRBJ2-1	17	CATSGRTSGHWDNEQFF
TRBV7-9	-	TRBJ1-2	15	CASSLAAGPGYGYTF
TRBV15	TRBD2	TRBJ2-1	15	CATSLRLAGGHEQFF
TRBV9	TRBD2	TRBJ2-2	19	CASSVGVVAGVVRTGELFF
TRBV4-1	-	TRBJ2-7	15	CASSQEWDGFYEQYF
TRBV6-5	-	TRBJ1-2	13	CASSYYPGDGYTF
TRBV7-9	TRBD2	TRBJ2-7	15	CASSISGANFYEQYF
TRBV12-3/TRBV12-4	TRBD2	TRBJ2-1	12	CASSLWGGEQFF